This T cell receptor beta chain was documented in a study of T cell clones after liver transplantation. In the study overall: Timepoints were pre-transplant, pre-withdrawal, and after withdrawal was completed or failed. Study results and limitations: Post-transplant time points were not standardized, so conclusions are preliminary.

Germline V CDR1 and CDR2: MNHEY, SMNVEV (reference sequence). The CDR3 is made up of 15 amino acids. V lost 6 bases, J lost 8 bases, and 19 bases lay in between. The method was immunoSEQ multiplex PCR; TCRdb's version includes in-frame clones alone and lacks a portion of them. The repertoire consists of about 21,000 clones, with approximately 93% occurring once and the leading ten covering about 25%. On this clone itself: Its antigen is unknown.

V gene TRBV27 combines with J gene TRBJ1-4; possibly TRBD1 for D (5 bases). This TCR came from a human patient who received a liver transplant. T cells may partly derive from the graft donor. The starting material was CD8+ T cells from blood, obtained about 27 months after liver transplant. Written as DNA, the CDR3 is TGTGCCAGCAGGGCAGGCTCGGGGGGGAGAGAAAAACTGTTTTTT. Its translation is CASRAGSGGREKLFF.